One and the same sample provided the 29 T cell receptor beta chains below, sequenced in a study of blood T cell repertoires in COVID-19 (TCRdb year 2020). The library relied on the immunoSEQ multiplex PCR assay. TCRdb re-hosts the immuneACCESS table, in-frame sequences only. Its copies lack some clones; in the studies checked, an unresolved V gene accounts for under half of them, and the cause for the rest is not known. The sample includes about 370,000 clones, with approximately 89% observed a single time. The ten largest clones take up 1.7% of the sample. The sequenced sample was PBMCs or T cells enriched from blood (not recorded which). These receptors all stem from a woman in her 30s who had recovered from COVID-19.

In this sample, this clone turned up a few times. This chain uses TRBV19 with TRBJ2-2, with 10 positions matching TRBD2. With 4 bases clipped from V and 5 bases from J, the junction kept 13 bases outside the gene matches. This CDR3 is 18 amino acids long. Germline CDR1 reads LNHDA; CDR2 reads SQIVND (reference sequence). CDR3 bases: TGTGCCAGTAGTACCCCACCCGAGCGGGGGGGCTTTACCGGGGAGCTGTTTTTT. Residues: CASSTPPERGGFTGELFF.

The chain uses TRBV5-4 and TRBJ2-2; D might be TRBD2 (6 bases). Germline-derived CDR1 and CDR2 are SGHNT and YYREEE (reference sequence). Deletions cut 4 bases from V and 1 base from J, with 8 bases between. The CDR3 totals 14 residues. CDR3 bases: TGTGCCAGCAGCCTTAGCGGGAACACCGGGGAGCTGTTTTTT. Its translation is CASSLSGNTGELFF.

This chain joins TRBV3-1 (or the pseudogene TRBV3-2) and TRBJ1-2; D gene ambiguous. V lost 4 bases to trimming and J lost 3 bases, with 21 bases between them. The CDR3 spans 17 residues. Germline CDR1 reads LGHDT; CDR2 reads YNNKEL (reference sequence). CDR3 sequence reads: CASSPRPGGNIDYGYTF. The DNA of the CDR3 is TGTGCCAGCAGCCCCCGTCCGGGCGGGAATATTGACTATGGCTACACCTTC.

CDR3 region: CSASKGVGSEQPQHF. The CDR3 DNA follows: TGCAGTGCTAGTAAGGGGGTGGGATCTGAGCAGCCCCAGCATTTT. The gene calls are TRBV20-1 and TRBJ1-5, with TRBD1 as a possible D gene (6 bases). The CDR3 extends over 15 amino acids. The germline V gene encodes CDR1 DFQATT and CDR2 SNEGSKA (reference sequence). Trimming removed 3 bases from V and 7 bases from J, with 19 bases in between.

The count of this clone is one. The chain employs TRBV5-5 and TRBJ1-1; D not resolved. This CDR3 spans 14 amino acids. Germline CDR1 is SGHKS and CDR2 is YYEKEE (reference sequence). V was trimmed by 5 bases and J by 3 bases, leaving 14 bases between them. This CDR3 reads CASRQFSGYTEAFF. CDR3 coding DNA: TGTGCCAGCAGGCAGTTTTCCGGGTACACTGAAGCTTTCTTT.

The chain's CDR3 is CASSLTGGTNTEAFF. CDR3 nucleotide sequence: TGTGCCAGCAGCTTAACAGGGGGTACGAACACTGAAGCTTTCTTT. The chain combines TRBV7-3 with TRBJ1-1; a weak D match, TRBD1 (6 bases). This CDR3 contains 15 residues. The V end was cut by 0 bases, the J end by 1 base, with 9 bases between. The germline CDR1 and CDR2 sequences are SGHTA and FQGTGA.

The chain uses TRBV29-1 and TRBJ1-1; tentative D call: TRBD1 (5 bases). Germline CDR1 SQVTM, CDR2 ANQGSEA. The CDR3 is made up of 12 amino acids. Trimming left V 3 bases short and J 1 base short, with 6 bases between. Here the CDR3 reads CSVDRGNTEAFF. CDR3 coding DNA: TGCAGCGTTGATAGGGGGAACACTGAAGCTTTCTTT. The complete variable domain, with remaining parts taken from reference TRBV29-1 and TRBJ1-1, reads SAVISQKPSRDICQRGTSLTIQCQVDSQVTMMFWYRQQPGQSLTLIATANQGSEATYESGFVIDKFPISRPNLTFSTLTVSNMSPEDSSIYLCSVDRGNTEAFFGQGTRLTVV.

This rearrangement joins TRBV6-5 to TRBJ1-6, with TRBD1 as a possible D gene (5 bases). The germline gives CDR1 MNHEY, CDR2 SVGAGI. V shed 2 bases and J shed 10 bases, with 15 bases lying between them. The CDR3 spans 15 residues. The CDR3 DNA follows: TGTGCCAGCAGTTACAACAGGCCGGCGGGGTCACCCCTCCACTTT. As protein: CASSYNRPAGSPLHF.

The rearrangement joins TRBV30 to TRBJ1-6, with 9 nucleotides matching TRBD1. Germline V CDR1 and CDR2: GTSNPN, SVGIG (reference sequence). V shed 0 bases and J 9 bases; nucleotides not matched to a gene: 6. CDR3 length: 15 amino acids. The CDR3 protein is CAWSVGGQGGSPLHF. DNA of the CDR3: TGTGCCTGGAGTGTAGGGGGACAGGGCGGTTCACCCCTCCACTTT.

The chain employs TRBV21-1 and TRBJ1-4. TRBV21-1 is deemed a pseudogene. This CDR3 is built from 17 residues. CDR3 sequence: CASSGRHPRANNEKLFF. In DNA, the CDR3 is TGTGCCAGCAGCGGGAGGCATCCCAGGGCCAATAATGAAAAACTGTTTTTT.

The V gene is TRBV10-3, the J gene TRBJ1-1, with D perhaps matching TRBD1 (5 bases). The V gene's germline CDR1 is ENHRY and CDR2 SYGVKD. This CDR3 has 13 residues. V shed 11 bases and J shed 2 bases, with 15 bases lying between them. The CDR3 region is CAAAARENTEAFF. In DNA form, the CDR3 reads TGTGCCGCCGCCGCCAGGGAAAACACTGAAGCTTTCTTT.

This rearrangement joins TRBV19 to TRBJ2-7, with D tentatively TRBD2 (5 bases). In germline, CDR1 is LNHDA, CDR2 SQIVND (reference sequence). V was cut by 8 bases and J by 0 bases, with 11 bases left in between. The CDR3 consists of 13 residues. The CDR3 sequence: CASSLGGSYEQYF. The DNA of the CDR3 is TGTGCCAGTTCGCTAGGAGGCTCCTACGAGCAGTACTTC.

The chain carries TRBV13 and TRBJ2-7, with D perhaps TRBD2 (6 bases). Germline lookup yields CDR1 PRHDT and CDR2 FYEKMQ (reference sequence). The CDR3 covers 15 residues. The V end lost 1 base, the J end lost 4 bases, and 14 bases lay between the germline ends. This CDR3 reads CASSLDGDSTYEQYF. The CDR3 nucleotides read TGTGCCAGCAGCTTAGATGGGGACTCCACTTACGAGCAGTACTTC. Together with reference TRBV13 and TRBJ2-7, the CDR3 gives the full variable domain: AAGVIQSPRHLIKEKRETATLKCYPIPRHDTVYWYQQGPGQDPQFLISFYEKMQSDKGSIPDRFSAQQFSDYHSELNMSSLELGDSALYFCASSLDGDSTYEQYFGPGTRLTVT.

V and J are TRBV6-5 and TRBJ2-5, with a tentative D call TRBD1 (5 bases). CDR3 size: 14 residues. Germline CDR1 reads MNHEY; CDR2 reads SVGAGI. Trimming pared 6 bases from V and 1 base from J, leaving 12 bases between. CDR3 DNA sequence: TGTGCCAGCAGGGTTGGGGCGGTCCAAGAGACCCAGTACTTC. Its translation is CASRVGAVQETQYF.

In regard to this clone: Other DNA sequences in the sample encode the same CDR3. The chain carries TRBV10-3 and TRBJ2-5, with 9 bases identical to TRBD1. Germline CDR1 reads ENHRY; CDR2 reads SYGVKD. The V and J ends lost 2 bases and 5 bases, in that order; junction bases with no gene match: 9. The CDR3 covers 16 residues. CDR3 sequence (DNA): TGTGCCATCAGTGAGAGGGGGCGCGGGACAGGGGAGACCCAGTACTTC. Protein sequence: CAISERGRGTGETQYF.

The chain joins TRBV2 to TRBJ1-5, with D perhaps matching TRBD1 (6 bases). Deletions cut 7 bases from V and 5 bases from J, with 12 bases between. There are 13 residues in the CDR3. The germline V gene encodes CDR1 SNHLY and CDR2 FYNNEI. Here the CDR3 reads CASTTGLDQPQHF. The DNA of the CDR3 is TGTGCCAGCACCACAGGGTTGGATCAGCCCCAGCATTTT.

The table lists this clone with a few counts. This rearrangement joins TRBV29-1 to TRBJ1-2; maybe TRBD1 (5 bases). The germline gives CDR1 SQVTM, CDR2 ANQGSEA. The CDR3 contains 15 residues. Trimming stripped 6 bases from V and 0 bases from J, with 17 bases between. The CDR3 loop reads CSVTAQAATNYGYTF. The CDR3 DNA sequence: TGCAGCGTGACAGCACAGGCAGCTACTAACTATGGCTACACCTTC.

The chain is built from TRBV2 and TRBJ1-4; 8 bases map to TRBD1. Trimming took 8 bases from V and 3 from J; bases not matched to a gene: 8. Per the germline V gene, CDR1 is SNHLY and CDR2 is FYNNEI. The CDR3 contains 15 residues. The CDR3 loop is CASLRTGGANEKLFF. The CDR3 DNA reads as TGTGCCAGCCTCCGTACAGGGGGAGCTAATGAAAAACTGTTTTTT. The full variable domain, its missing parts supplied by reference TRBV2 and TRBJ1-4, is EPEVTQTPSHQVTQMGQEVILRCVPISNHLYFYWYRQILGQKVEFLVSFYNNEISEKSEIFDDQFSVERPDGSNFTLKIRSTKLEDSAMYFCASLRTGGANEKLFFGSGTQLSVL.

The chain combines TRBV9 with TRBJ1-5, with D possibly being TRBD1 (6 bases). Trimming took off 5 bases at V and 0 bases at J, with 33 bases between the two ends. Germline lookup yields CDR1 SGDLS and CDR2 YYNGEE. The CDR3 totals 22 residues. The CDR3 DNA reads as TGTGCCAGCAGAGACGACCACACTCCCTCCGCTGACGGACAGACTAGCAATCAGCCCCAGCATTTT. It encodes CASRDDHTPSADGQTSNQPQHF. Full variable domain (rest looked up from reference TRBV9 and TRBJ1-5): DSGVTQTPKHLITATGQRVTLRCSPRSGDLSVYWYQQSLDQGLQFLIQYYNGEERAKGNILERFSAQQFPDLHSELNLSSLELGDSALYFCASRDDHTPSADGQTSNQPQHFGDGTRLSIL.

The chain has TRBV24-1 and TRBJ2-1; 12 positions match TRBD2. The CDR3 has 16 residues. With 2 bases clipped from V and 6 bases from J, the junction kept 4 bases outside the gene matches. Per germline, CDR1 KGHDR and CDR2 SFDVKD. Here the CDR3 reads CATSDSLAGGGNEQFF. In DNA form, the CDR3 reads TGTGCCACCAGTGATTCGCTAGCGGGAGGGGGCAATGAGCAGTTCTTC.

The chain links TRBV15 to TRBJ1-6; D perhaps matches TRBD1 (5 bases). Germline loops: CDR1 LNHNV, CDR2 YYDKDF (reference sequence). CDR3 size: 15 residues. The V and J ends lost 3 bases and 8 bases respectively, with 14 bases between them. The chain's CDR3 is CATSRGGGGYSPLHF. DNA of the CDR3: TGTGCCACCAGCAGGGGAGGTGGGGGTTATTCACCCCTCCACTTT. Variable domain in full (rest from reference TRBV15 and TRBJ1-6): DAMVIQNPRYQVTQFGKPVTLSCSQTLNHNVMYWYQQKSSQAPKLLFHYYDKDFNNEADTPDNFQSRRPNTSFCFLDIRSPGLGDTAMYLCATSRGGGGYSPLHFGNGTRLTVT.

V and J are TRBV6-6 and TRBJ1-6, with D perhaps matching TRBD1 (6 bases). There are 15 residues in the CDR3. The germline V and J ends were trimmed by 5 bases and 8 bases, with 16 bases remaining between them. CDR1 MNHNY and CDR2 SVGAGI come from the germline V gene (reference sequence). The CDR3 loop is CASSLTGRVDSPLHF. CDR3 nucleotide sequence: TGTGCCAGCAGTCTCACAGGGAGGGTCGATTCACCCCTCCACTTT.

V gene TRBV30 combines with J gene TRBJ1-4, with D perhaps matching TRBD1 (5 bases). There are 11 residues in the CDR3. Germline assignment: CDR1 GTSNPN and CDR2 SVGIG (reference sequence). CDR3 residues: CAQDSEEKLFF. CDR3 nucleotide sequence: TGTGCACAAGACAGCGAAGAAAAACTGTTTTTT.

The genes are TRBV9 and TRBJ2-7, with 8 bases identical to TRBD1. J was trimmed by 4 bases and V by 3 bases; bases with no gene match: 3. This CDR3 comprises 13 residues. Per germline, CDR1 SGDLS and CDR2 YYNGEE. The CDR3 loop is CASSGTGSYEQYF. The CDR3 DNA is TGTGCCAGCAGCGGGACAGGGTCTTACGAGCAGTACTTC.

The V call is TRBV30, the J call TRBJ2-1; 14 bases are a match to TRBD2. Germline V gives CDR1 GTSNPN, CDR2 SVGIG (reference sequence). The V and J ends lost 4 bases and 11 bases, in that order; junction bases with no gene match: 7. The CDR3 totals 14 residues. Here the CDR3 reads CAWMLGTSGGQQFF. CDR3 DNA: TGTGCCTGGATGCTAGGGACTAGCGGGGGCCAGCAGTTCTTC.

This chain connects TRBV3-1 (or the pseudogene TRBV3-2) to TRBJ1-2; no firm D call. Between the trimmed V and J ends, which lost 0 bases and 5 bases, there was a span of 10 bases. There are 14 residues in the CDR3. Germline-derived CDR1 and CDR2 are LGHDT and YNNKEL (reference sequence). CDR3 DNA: TGTGCCAGCAGCCAAGATTGGCAGATTTATGGCTACACCTTC. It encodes CASSQDWQIYGYTF.

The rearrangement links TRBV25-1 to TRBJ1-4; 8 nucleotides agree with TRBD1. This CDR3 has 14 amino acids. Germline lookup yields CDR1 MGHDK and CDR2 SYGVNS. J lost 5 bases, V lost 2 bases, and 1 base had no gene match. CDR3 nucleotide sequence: TGTGCCAGCAGTGAACGACAGGGGAATGAAAAACTGTTTTTT. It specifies CASSERQGNEKLFF.

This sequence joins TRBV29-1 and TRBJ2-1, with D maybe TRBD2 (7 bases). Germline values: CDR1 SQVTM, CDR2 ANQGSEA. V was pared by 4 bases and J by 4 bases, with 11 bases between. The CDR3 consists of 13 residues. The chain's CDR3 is CSVVKGGYNEQFF. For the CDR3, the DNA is TGCAGCGTTGTGAAGGGGGGGTACAATGAGCAGTTCTTC.

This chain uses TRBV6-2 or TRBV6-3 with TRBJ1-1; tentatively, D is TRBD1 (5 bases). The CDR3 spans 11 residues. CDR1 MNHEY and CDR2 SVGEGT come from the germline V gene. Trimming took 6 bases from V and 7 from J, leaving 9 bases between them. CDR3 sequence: CASSRGVEAFF. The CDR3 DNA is TGTGCCAGCAGCCGGGGGGTTGAAGCTTTCTTT.